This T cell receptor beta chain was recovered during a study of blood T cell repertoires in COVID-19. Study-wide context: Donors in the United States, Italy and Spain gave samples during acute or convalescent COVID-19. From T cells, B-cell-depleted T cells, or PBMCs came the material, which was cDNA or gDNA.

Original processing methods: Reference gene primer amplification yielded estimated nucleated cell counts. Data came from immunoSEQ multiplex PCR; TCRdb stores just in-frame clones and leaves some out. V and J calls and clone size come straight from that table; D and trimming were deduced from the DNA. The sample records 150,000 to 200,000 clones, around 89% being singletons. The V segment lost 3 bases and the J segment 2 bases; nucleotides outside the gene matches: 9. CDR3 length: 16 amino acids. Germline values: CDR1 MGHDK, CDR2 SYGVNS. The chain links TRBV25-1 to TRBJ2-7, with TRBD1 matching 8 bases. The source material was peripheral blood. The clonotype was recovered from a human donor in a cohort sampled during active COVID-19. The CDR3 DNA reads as TGTGCCAGCAGTGATCTCCCCGGGACAGGCACCTACGAGCAGTACTTC. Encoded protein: CASSDLPGTGTYEQYF.